Below, 13 T cell receptor beta chains from the same sample are listed, as sequenced in a study of Ad26.COV2.S vaccination and SARS-CoV-2 variants. Treatment here: 19 received Ad26.COV2.S at low or high dose, single or two shots; several received placebo; per-sample allocation not given. Sample collection was performed on day 63 after the first vaccine or placebo injection. Produced via immunoSEQ multiplex PCR; TCRdb's table is partial and in-frame only. The table lists 380,000 or so clones, around 89% of them singletons. The sequencing here drew on peripheral blood, taken in a trial of Ad26.COV2.S vaccine versus placebo. The receptors were sampled from a person aged 18-60 years who received the Ad26.COV2.S COVID-19 vaccine or a placebo.

This chain joins TRBV28 and TRBJ2-3; perhaps TRBD2 as D (6 bases). CDR3 length: 15 amino acids. CDR1 is MDHEN and CDR2 is SYDVKM in the germline V gene. Trimming cost V 8 bases and J 2 bases, with 17 bases left between them. CDR3 residues: CASGLEGSYTDTQYF. CDR3 bases: TGTGCCAGCGGGCTGGAGGGCTCCTACACAGATACGCAGTATTTT.

Here the CDR3 DNA reads TGCACCAGCAGCCAAGATGAAAATAGCAATCAGCCCCAGCATTTT. Residues: CTSSQDENSNQPQHF. This sequence joins TRBV1 and TRBJ1-5. TRBV1 represents a pseudogene. This CDR3 contains 15 residues.

The chain uses TRBV7-9 and TRBJ1-1, with D possibly TRBD1 on 6 matching bases. Per the germline V gene, CDR1 is SEHNR and CDR2 is FQNEAQ (reference sequence). CDR3 size: 13 residues. V gave up 5 bases and J gave up 5 bases, with 12 bases separating them. The CDR3 DNA reads TGTGCCAGCAGCATAACAGGGTTGACTGAAGCTTTCTTT. As protein: CASSITGLTEAFF.

The chain links TRBV27 to TRBJ2-7; 7 nucleotides agree with TRBD2. The J segment lost 3 bases and the V segment lost 2 bases, leaving 4 bases of the junction unmatched. CDR1 is MNHEY and CDR2 is SMNVEV in the germline V gene (reference sequence). The CDR3 totals 14 residues. The CDR3 loop is CASSLTRDYYEQYF. CDR3 bases: TGTGCCAGCAGTTTAACCCGGGACTACTACGAGCAGTACTTC.

This clone has only a few counts. The chain employs TRBV30 and TRBJ1-4, with a possible D match to TRBD1 (6 bases). CDR1 is GTSNPN, CDR2 SVGIG, per germline (reference sequence). V shed 7 bases and J shed 4 bases, with 22 bases lying between them. There are 16 residues in the CDR3. The CDR3 loop is CASTGAGANVNEKLFF. The DNA for the CDR3 is TGTGCCTCCACGGGGGCAGGGGCGAACGTTAATGAAAAACTGTTTTTT.

The chain links TRBV7-9 to TRBJ2-2; D not resolved. V dropped 1 base and J dropped 3 bases, with 6 bases sitting between them. This CDR3 contains 14 residues. Germline V gene lookup returns CDR1 SEHNR and CDR2 FQNEAQ (reference sequence). The CDR3 DNA sequence: TGTGCCAGCAGCTTAGGCCAGTACACCGGGGAGCTGTTTTTT. It is translated as CASSLGQYTGELFF.

The chain employs TRBV19 and TRBJ2-2; D possibly corresponds to TRBD2 (6 bases). V shed 5 bases and J shed 0 bases, with 10 bases lying between them. The CDR3 contains 15 residues. Germline V gene lookup returns CDR1 LNHDA and CDR2 SQIVND (reference sequence). CDR3 protein: CASSRRGANTGELFF. Here the CDR3 DNA reads TGTGCCAGTAGTCGGCGGGGCGCGAACACCGGGGAGCTGTTTTTT.

The sample holds one count of this clone. The V call is TRBV5-1, the J call TRBJ2-1; 10 positions match TRBD1. V shed 5 bases, J shed 13 bases, and the junction held 12 bases outside the gene matches. The CDR3 spans 14 residues. Germline V CDR1 and CDR2: SGHRS, YFSETQ. The CDR3 is CASRRGTGDFSQFF. CDR3 DNA sequence: TGCGCCAGCAGGCGGGGGACAGGGGATTTTTCTCAGTTCTTC.

V usage is TRBV28 and J usage is TRBJ2-1; D is undetermined. Per germline, CDR1 MDHEN and CDR2 SYDVKM. The length of the CDR3 is 12 residues. V was trimmed by 3 bases and J by 8 bases, leaving 8 bases between them. The CDR3 loop reads CASSLFGYEQFF. The DNA of the CDR3 is TGTGCCAGCAGTTTGTTCGGGTATGAGCAGTTCTTC.

The chain uses TRBV6-2 or TRBV6-3 and TRBJ2-1; 7 bases match TRBD1. Per the germline V gene, CDR1 is MNHEY and CDR2 is SVGEGT. Trimming cost V 4 bases and J 5 bases; bases outside gene matches: 5. The CDR3 is made up of 14 amino acids. CDR3 nucleotides: TGTGCCAGCAGTTCTGGACAGGACCACAATGAGCAGTTCTTC. Encoded protein: CASSSGQDHNEQFF.

This chain joins TRBV6-5 and TRBJ2-7, with 8 positions matching TRBD1. In germline, CDR1 is MNHEY, CDR2 SVGAGI. V dropped 5 bases and J dropped 0; count of bases not matched to a gene: 3. There are 14 residues in the CDR3. DNA for the CDR3: TGTGCCAGCAGTACAGGGGGTAGCTCCTACGAGCAGTACTTC. This encodes CASSTGGSSYEQYF.

The chain employs TRBV4-3 and TRBJ1-2; TRBD1 is a possible D gene (5 bases). Per germline, CDR1 LGHNA and CDR2 YSLEER. Trimming took 1 base from V and 3 from J, leaving 12 bases between them. CDR3 length equals 15 residues. CDR3 in DNA: TGCGCCAGCAGCCAAGTTCCCAGGGCTGACTATGGCTACACCTTC. Translation: CASSQVPRADYGYTF.

The V call is TRBV2, the J call TRBJ1-5, with D possibly matching TRBD1 (6 bases). The ends were cut back, 6 bases at V and 0 bases at J, with 12 bases in the middle. Germline assignment: CDR1 SNHLY and CDR2 FYNNEI. This CDR3 is built from 15 residues. CDR3 loop: CASRSDRNSNQPQHF. CDR3 bases: TGTGCCAGCAGGTCGGACAGAAATAGCAATCAGCCCCAGCATTTT.